This T cell receptor (beta chain) was sequenced in a study of blood T cell repertoires in COVID-19. For the study at large: Whether acute or convalescent, the COVID-19 samples came from the United States, Italy and Spain. PBMCs, B-cell-depleted T cells, or T cells were the source of the cDNA or gDNA that made up the material.

V shed 2 bases and J shed 0 bases, with 17 bases lying between them. CDR1 is KGHSH and CDR2 is LQKENI in the germline V gene. The CDR3 consists of 17 residues. Original handling: The assay estimated nucleated cells by amplifying reference gene primers. Generated by immunoSEQ multiplex PCR, the TCRdb table keeps only in-frame clones and is missing some. The DNA gave D and trimming, while V, J and clone size come from that table. Altogether about 58,000 clones are present, about 90% being singletons, with the ten largest covering about a fifth. The source of this sequence is a woman between 45 and 65 years old with active or convalescent COVID-19. The sample taken for sequencing was peripheral blood. V and J are TRBV18 and TRBJ2-7, with unresolved D. The CDR3 bases are TGTGCCAGCTCACCATCATCAAGAGGTACCAGCTCCTACGAGCAGTACTTC. This sequence encodes CASSPSSRGTSSYEQYF. The full variable domain, rest sourced from reference TRBV18 and TRBJ2-7, is NAGVMQNPRHLVRRRGQEARLRCSPMKGHSHVYWYRQLPEEGLKFMVYLQKENIIDESGMPKERFSAEFPKEGPSILRIQQVVRGDSAAYFCASSPSSRGTSSYEQYFGPGTRLTVT.